This T cell receptor beta chain was captured in a study of Ad26.COV2.S vaccination and SARS-CoV-2 variants. Background on the study: Donor participated within the Ad26.COV2.S arm of the COV1001 trial.

Study results and caveats: Placebo and vaccine recipients had non-spike TCR breadth that was similar. Placebo recipients showed lower spike-specific TCR breadth than vaccinees.

Trimming left V 0 bases short and J 6 bases short, with 14 bases between. This CDR3 comprises 15 residues. Germline CDR1 and CDR2: MNHEY and SVGAGI. The treatment here: around 19 received Ad26.COV2.S at low or high dose, single or two shots; 5 received placebo; per-sample allocation not given. Sampling was performed 63 days after the first vaccine or placebo injection. As for this clone: The target antigen is unknown.

The method was immunoSEQ multiplex PCR; TCRdb's version includes in-frame clones alone and lacks a portion of them. Of hundreds of thousands of clones in the sample, 87% were seen once. The sequences come from peripheral blood, collected in a trial of Ad26.COV2.S vaccine versus placebo. The clonotype was recovered from a person aged 18 to 59 who received the Ad26.COV2.S COVID-19 vaccine or a placebo. The chain is built from TRBV6-5 and TRBJ1-2; D gene ambiguous. The CDR3 DNA follows: TGTGCCAGCAGTTACTCGGGAAGGTTCGGGAATGGCTACACCTTC. It translates to CASSYSGRFGNGYTF.